A single sample gave rise to the 32 T cell receptor beta chains below, sequenced in a study of T cell responses to AZD1222 COVID-19 vaccine. Method: immunoSEQ multiplex PCR; TCRdb's copy keeps in-frame clones and lacks some. The sample has about 110,000 clones, roughly four fifths seen once; the top ten hold approximately 5%. Sequencing used peripheral blood, obtained on day 0 of AZD1222 vaccination. The receptor set was obtained from an adult in good health.

V gene TRBV18 combines with J gene TRBJ1-1, with D hard to call. This CDR3 has 13 residues. Germline lookup yields CDR1 KGHSH and CDR2 LQKENI. V was trimmed by 1 base and J by 2 bases, leaving 5 bases between them. The CDR3 loop reads CASSPQANTEAFF. The DNA for the CDR3 is TGTGCCAGCTCACCACAGGCAAACACTGAAGCTTTCTTT.

The chain employs TRBV20-1 and TRBJ1-4; no reliable D call. The CDR3 length is 12 residues. V shed 6 bases and J shed 4 bases, with 9 bases lying between them. Per the germline V gene, CDR1 is DFQATT and CDR2 is SNEGSKA (reference sequence). DNA for the CDR3: TGCAGTGCCAGTCCTTATAATGAAAAACTGTTTTTT. Its protein is CSASPYNEKLFF.

V usage is TRBV5-1 and J usage is TRBJ2-7, with D maybe TRBD1 (5 bases). Trimming removed 8 bases at V and 9 bases at J, with 12 bases between. The germline V gene encodes CDR1 SGHRS and CDR2 YFSETQ. This CDR3 contains 10 residues. The CDR3 loop reads CARGHRVQYF. The CDR3 DNA sequence: TGCGCCAGAGGACATCGGGTGCAGTACTTC.

This chain links TRBV3-1 (or the pseudogene TRBV3-2) with TRBJ2-5; D perhaps matches TRBD1 (5 bases). Germline values: CDR1 LGHDT, CDR2 YNNKEL (reference sequence). V lost 0 bases, J lost 5 bases, and 13 bases lay in between. The CDR3 spans 15 residues. CDR3: CASSQEGRLIETQYF. The CDR3 nucleotides read TGTGCCAGCAGCCAAGAGGGGCGGCTGATTGAGACCCAGTACTTC.

The chain recombines TRBV7-2 with TRBJ2-1; 8 bases agree with TRBD1. The CDR3 is 15 amino acids. Germline V gene data show CDR1 as SGHTA and CDR2 as FQGNSA. V lost 2 bases and J lost 7; bases outside the gene matches: 7. The CDR3 protein is CASSLQGTGNNEQFF. Written as DNA, the CDR3 is TGTGCCAGCAGCTTACAAGGGACAGGTAATAATGAGCAGTTCTTC.

This chain uses TRBV5-1 with TRBJ1-1; D might be TRBD1 (6 bases). Germline lookup yields CDR1 SGHRS and CDR2 YFSETQ. Trimming shortened V by 6 bases and J by 1 base, and 16 bases separated the two germline ends. The CDR3 contains 15 residues. For the CDR3, the DNA is TGCGCCAGCACGGTGAGCGCGGGGGCGAACACTGAAGCTTTCTTT. Translation: CASTVSAGANTEAFF.

The chain is built from TRBV4-1 and TRBJ2-5; D remains ambiguous. The CDR3 totals 15 residues. Germline CDR1 reads MGHRA; CDR2 reads YSYEKL. Trimming left V 0 bases short and J 1 base short, with 9 bases between. The DNA for the CDR3 is TGCGCCAGCAGCCAAGATGCTCAGATCCAAGAGACCCAGTACTTC. Its protein is CASSQDAQIQETQYF.

The J gene is TRBJ2-3, the V gene TRBV27; D ambiguous. There are 16 residues in the CDR3. Germline lookup yields CDR1 MNHEY and CDR2 SMNVEV (reference sequence). V shed 6 bases and J shed 4 bases, with 20 bases lying between them. The CDR3 DNA reads as TGTGCCAGCAGACGCACACTCAATCTTGGGTCAGATACGCAGTATTTT. Translating it yields CASRRTLNLGSDTQYF.

This rearrangement joins TRBV7-2 to TRBJ2-4; possible D gene TRBD2, 6 bases. The V gene lost 0 bases and the J gene lost 2 bases, with 11 bases spanning the gap. Germline loops: CDR1 SGHTA, CDR2 FQGNSA. This CDR3 is 16 amino acids long. CDR3 loop: CASSLAPRGTKNIQYF. As DNA, the CDR3 is TGTGCCAGCAGCTTAGCTCCTCGGGGGACCAAAAACATTCAGTACTTC. Drawing the rest from reference TRBV7-2 and TRBJ2-4, the complete variable domain is GAGVSQSPSNKVTEKGKDVELRCDPISGHTALYWYRQSLGQGLEFLIYFQGNSAPDKSGLPSDRFSAERTGGSVSTLTIQRTQQEDSAVYLCASSLAPRGTKNIQYFGAGTRLSVL.

The chain links TRBV21-1 to TRBJ2-7; the DNA was not compared with TRBD1, the D call given in the table. TRBV21-1 is assigned pseudogene status. The CDR3 is 16 residues long. The CDR3 reads CASSKALGDRGHEQYF. Here the CDR3 DNA reads TGTGCCAGCAGCAAAGCGCTTGGGGACAGGGGGCACGAGCAGTACTTC.

In this sample, this clone turned up a few times. The rearrangement links TRBV6-2 or TRBV6-3 to TRBJ1-1; 9 bases map to TRBD1. Trimming took 5 bases from V and 1 from J; bases not matched to a gene: 8. Germline V gene data show CDR1 as MNHEY and CDR2 as SVGEGT. CDR3 length: 16 residues. The DNA for the CDR3 is TGTGCCAGCAGTCAGAAACAGGGGGCTCAGAACACTGAAGCTTTCTTT. Encoded protein: CASSQKQGAQNTEAFF.

The genes are TRBV11-2 and TRBJ1-2; D is unresolved. V lost 4 bases and J lost 3, with 12 bases in between. CDR1 and CDR2 from the germline V gene are SGHAT and FQNNGV. The CDR3 covers 14 residues. CDR3 sequence: CASSSTFTHYGYTF. CDR3 DNA sequence: TGTGCCAGCAGCTCAACCTTCACTCACTATGGCTACACCTTC.

The rearrangement uses TRBV6-2 or TRBV6-3 and TRBJ1-5; no clear D. V lost 2 bases and J 0 bases, leaving 11 bases between the germline ends. Per the germline V gene, CDR1 is MNHEY and CDR2 is SVGEGT. The CDR3 runs to 16 residues. The CDR3 nucleotides read TGTGCCAGCAGTTACGGGAGGGCTTATAGCAATCAGCCCCAGCATTTT. Residues: CASSYGRAYSNQPQHF.

The chain carries TRBV5-5 and TRBJ1-4; the match to TRBD1 covers 10 bases. With V trimmed by 4 bases and J by 5 bases, 2 bases remained unmatched. The germline V gene encodes CDR1 SGHKS and CDR2 YYEKEE (reference sequence). This CDR3 has 14 amino acids. The CDR3 DNA follows: TGTGCCAGCAGCCTGGGACAGGGGAATGAAAAACTGTTTTTT. Translating gives CASSLGQGNEKLFF. Full variable domain (rest looked up from reference TRBV5-5 and TRBJ1-4): DAGVTQSPTHLIKTRGQQVTLRCSPISGHKSVSWYQQVLGQGPQFIFQYYEKEERGRGNFPDRFSARQFPNYSSELNVNALLLGDSALYLCASSLGQGNEKLFFGSGTQLSVL.

This clone was counted between two and nine times. The chain links TRBV28 to TRBJ1-1; D is unclear. Germline V lookup: CDR1 MDHEN, CDR2 SYDVKM. The CDR3 is 13 residues long. Trimming removed 6 bases at V and 1 base at J, with 9 bases between. The DNA for the CDR3 is TGTGCCAGCAGCCATAGTCCGAACACTGAAGCTTTCTTT. Residues: CASSHSPNTEAFF.

This rearrangement joins TRBV10-1 to TRBJ2-3; 10 bases agree with TRBD1. Trimming at V came to 0 bases and at J to 6 bases, leaving 6 bases not matched to a gene. The CDR3 is 16 amino acids. Germline V CDR1 and CDR2: WNHNN, SYGVQD (reference sequence). The CDR3 here is CASSESGTGETDTQYF. The DNA for the CDR3 is TGCGCCAGCAGTGAGTCAGGGACAGGGGAGACGGATACGCAGTATTTT.

The genes are TRBV3-1 (or the pseudogene TRBV3-2) and TRBJ1-4; D is unclear. CDR1 is LGHDT and CDR2 is YNNKEL in the germline V gene (reference sequence). V shed 5 bases and J shed 3 bases, with 25 bases lying between them. This CDR3 is 19 amino acids long. CDR3 in DNA: TGTGCCAGCAGCTCAATGGCTATAGGGAGGTTGGATGCTAATGAAAAACTGTTTTTT. Protein: CASSSMAIGRLDANEKLFF.

The chain has TRBV28 and TRBJ1-2; D is possibly TRBD1 (6 bases). V was pared by 6 bases and J by 7 bases, with 27 bases between. This CDR3 spans 17 amino acids. Germline V gene data show CDR1 as MDHEN and CDR2 as SYDVKM. The CDR3 region is CASRLGTHSREFRGYTF. In DNA, the CDR3 is TGTGCCAGCAGACTTGGGACACATTCAAGGGAATTCCGTGGCTACACCTTC.

CDR3 sequence (DNA): TGTGCCAGCCGGGTGGTTTCGAACACTGAAGCTTTCTTT. Translation gives CASRVVSNTEAFF. The chain has TRBV6-5 and TRBJ1-1; the D is unclear. The V gene lost 8 bases and the J gene lost 1 base, with 11 bases spanning the gap. Germline V lookup: CDR1 MNHEY, CDR2 SVGAGI. The CDR3 consists of 13 residues.

The rearrangement joins TRBV6-2 or TRBV6-3 to TRBJ2-1; 8 bases match TRBD2. V shed 5 bases, J shed 9 bases, and the junction held 9 bases outside the gene matches. The CDR3 runs 14 residues. From germline, CDR1 is MNHEY and CDR2 SVGEGT. CDR3 residues: CASSARRLAPEQFF. The CDR3 DNA is TGTGCCAGCAGTGCCCGCAGACTAGCGCCTGAGCAGTTCTTC.

This clone came up once. The genes are TRBV27 and TRBJ2-2, with D maybe TRBD2 (5 bases). CDR3 length: 15 amino acids. The V gene's germline CDR1 is MNHEY and CDR2 SMNVEV (reference sequence). The V gene lost 6 bases and the J gene lost 4 bases, with 15 bases spanning the gap. This chain's CDR3 is CASSPGRVTTGELFF. The CDR3 region has the DNA TGTGCCAGCAGCCCGGGAAGGGTGACCACCGGGGAGCTGTTTTTT.

The chain joins TRBV5-1 to TRBJ1-2; 7 nucleotides align to TRBD1. J gave up 7 bases and V 4 bases, and 10 bases lay outside the gene matches. CDR1 is SGHRS and CDR2 is YFSETQ in the germline V gene. This CDR3 comprises 14 residues. CDR3 in DNA: TGCGCCAGCAGCCTCCGACAGGGTCGTGTTGGCTACACCTTC. Translation gives CASSLRQGRVGYTF.

The rearrangement links TRBV7-2 to TRBJ2-1; TRBD2 aligns across 13 bases. Trimming took 1 base from V and 7 from J; bases not matched to a gene: 10. Germline CDR1 and CDR2: SGHTA and FQGNSA. This CDR3 region has 18 residues. The DNA for the CDR3 is TGTGCCAGCAGCTTAGAACTAGCGGGAGGGCCCGGGGGGAATGAGCAGTTCTTC. Its translation is CASSLELAGGPGGNEQFF.

The chain recombines TRBV4-1 with TRBJ1-3; D may be TRBD1 (5 bases). CDR1 is MGHRA, CDR2 YSYEKL, per germline. This CDR3 contains 15 residues. V lost 2 bases and J 2 bases, leaving 10 bases between the germline ends. CDR3 amino acids: CASSQPGGAGNTIYF. The CDR3 DNA reads TGCGCCAGCAGCCAACCCGGAGGGGCTGGAAACACCATATATTTT.

The chain has TRBV24-1 and TRBJ1-5, with D maybe TRBD1 (5 bases). V was pared by 9 bases and J by 9 bases, with 17 bases between. CDR1 is KGHDR and CDR2 is SFDVKD in the germline V gene. The CDR3 spans 13 residues. The CDR3 sequence is CATLQWDGAPQHF. The CDR3 nucleotides are TGTGCCACCCTCCAATGGGATGGGGCGCCCCAGCATTTT.

The rearrangement joins TRBV14 to TRBJ2-1, with 9 bases identical to TRBD2. The CDR3 runs 14 residues. Germline V lookup: CDR1 SGHDN, CDR2 FVKESK. V was pared by 7 bases and J by 5 bases, with 6 bases of the junction left unmatched. The DNA for the CDR3 is TGTGCCAGCACCCTAGCGGGGACTAACAATGAGCAGTTCTTC. This gives the protein CASTLAGTNNEQFF.

This clone was counted between two and nine times. The chain links TRBV6-2 or TRBV6-3 to TRBJ1-2; 7 nucleotides align to TRBD1. This CDR3 comprises 13 residues. Germline V gene lookup returns CDR1 MNHEY and CDR2 SVGEGT. V lost 2 bases to trimming and J lost 8 bases; unmatched junction nucleotides: 5. CDR3 bases: TGTGCCAGCAGTTACGCCAGGGACAGCGGCTACACCTTC. As protein: CASSYARDSGYTF.

J is TRBJ2-7 and V is TRBV5-1, with D possibly being TRBD2 (6 bases). Looked up from germline, CDR1 is SGHRS and CDR2 is YFSETQ. The V gene lost 4 bases and the J gene lost 1 base, with 12 bases spanning the gap. The CDR3 has 14 amino acids. The CDR3 region is CASSGGLGSYEQYF. CDR3 bases: TGCGCCAGCAGCGGGGGACTGGGATCCTACGAGCAGTACTTC. Together with reference TRBV5-1 and TRBJ2-7, the CDR3 gives the full variable domain: KAGVTQTPRYLIKTRGQQVTLSCSPISGHRSVSWYQQTPGQGLQFLFEYFSETQRNKGNFPGRFSGRQFSNSRSEMNVSTLELGDSALYLCASSGGLGSYEQYFGPGTRLTVT.

The chain uses TRBV11-2 and TRBJ1-1; no clear D. Germline V gene sequence: CDR1 SGHAT, CDR2 FQNNGV. The CDR3 has 15 amino acids. Trimming stripped 5 bases from V and 0 bases from J, with 13 bases between. The CDR3 is CASSPRSVVNTEAFF. For the CDR3, the DNA is TGTGCCAGCAGCCCCAGGAGCGTGGTGAACACTGAAGCTTTCTTT.

The rearrangement links TRBV6-2 or TRBV6-3 to TRBJ1-2, with D hard to call. Trimming took 6 bases from V and 0 from J, leaving 14 bases between them. The V gene's germline CDR1 is MNHEY and CDR2 SVGEGT. The CDR3 length is 15 residues. CDR3 residues: CASRPTQRTNYGYTF. DNA for the CDR3: TGTGCCAGCAGGCCTACACAGCGTACTAACTATGGCTACACCTTC.

The chain links TRBV18 to TRBJ2-5; tentatively, D is TRBD1 (6 bases). Trimming shortened V by 5 bases and J by 5 bases, and 15 bases separated the two germline ends. The CDR3 spans 14 residues. Germline CDR1 reads KGHSH; CDR2 reads LQKENI. The CDR3 bases are TGTGCCAGCTCATTGTCAGGGGACGATGAGACCCAGTACTTC. Its protein product is CASSLSGDDETQYF.

The rearrangement uses TRBV9 and TRBJ2-3; 7 nucleotides match TRBD1. Germline trimming cut 3 bases from V and 2 bases from J; bases unmatched to any gene: 3. Germline values: CDR1 SGDLS, CDR2 YYNGEE. This CDR3 is built from 14 residues. This chain's CDR3 is CASSAGGITDTQYF. DNA of the CDR3: TGTGCCAGCAGCGCAGGGGGAATCACAGATACGCAGTATTTT. The whole variable domain, filled in from reference TRBV9 and TRBJ2-3, reads DSGVTQTPKHLITATGQRVTLRCSPRSGDLSVYWYQQSLDQGLQFLIQYYNGEERAKGNILERFSAQQFPDLHSELNLSSLELGDSALYFCASSAGGITDTQYFGPGTRLTVL.